Presented here are 22 T cell receptor beta chains from one specimen sequenced in a study of blood T cells in healthy people across ages. Together with a sample-barcoded 5' primer, a J-beta primer mix was included in a second PCR lasting roughly 7 to 11 cycles. TCRdb ran MiXCR on the 5' RACE reads and lists one entry per CDR3 protein. The table has around 940,000 distinct CDR3 sequences, roughly 50% seen once. Sequenced sample: blood. Every receptor here comes from a woman aged 60-75 years in good health.

The gene calls are TRBV4-1 and TRBJ2-7, with 7 nucleotides matching TRBD2. Germline CDR1 reads MGHRA; CDR2 reads YSYEKL. J gave up 0 bases and V 0 bases, and 5 bases lay outside the gene matches. This CDR3 spans 16 amino acids. In DNA, the CDR3 is TGCGCCAGCAGCCAAGAGGTAGCGGGCGCCTCCTACGAGCAGTACTTC. Its translation is CASSQEVAGASYEQYF.

This clonotype was recorded a few times. The V gene is TRBV11-2, the J gene TRBJ2-6; the D call may be TRBD1 or TRBD2 (5 bases each). CDR1 is SGHAT and CDR2 is FQNNGV in the germline V gene. The CDR3 loop spans 16 amino acids. Trimming left V 5 bases short and J 4 bases short, with 15 bases between. CDR3 nucleotide sequence: TGTGCCAGCAGCCGTCTTTTGGGGGTCGGGGCCAACGTCCTGACTTTC. It translates to CASSRLLGVGANVLTF.

The chain uses TRBV2 and TRBJ1-4; a possible D gene is TRBD1 (5 bases). The CDR3 is 15 residues long. Germline V gene data show CDR1 as SNHLY and CDR2 as FYNNEI. Trimming removed 2 bases from V and 10 bases from J, with 17 bases in between. CDR3 protein: CASSEISLARGKLFF. The CDR3 region has the DNA TGTGCCAGCAGTGAAATCAGCTTGGCAAGGGGAAAACTGTTTTTT. Full variable domain (missing parts from reference TRBV2 and TRBJ1-4): EPEVTQTPSHQVTQMGQEVILRCVPISNHLYFYWYRQILGQKVEFLVSFYNNEISEKSEIFDDQFSVERPDGSNFTLKIRSTKLEDSAMYFCASSEISLARGKLFFGSGTQLSVL.

This clonotype was seen only once. The J gene is TRBJ2-3, the V gene TRBV20-1; D possibly corresponds to TRBD2 (6 bases). Germline values: CDR1 DFQATT, CDR2 SNEGSKA (reference sequence). The V end was cut by 7 bases, the J end by 6 bases, with 23 bases between. The CDR3 contains 15 residues. The DNA of the CDR3 is TGCAGTGTCCCCTTAGCGGACTACCCGGGGGATACGCAGTATTTT. Its translation: CSVPLADYPGDTQYF.

V and J are TRBV20-1 and TRBJ2-7; D gene ambiguous. Germline loops: CDR1 DFQATT, CDR2 SNEGSKA (reference sequence). The CDR3 totals 12 residues. With 3 bases removed from V and 9 bases from J, the gap between germline ends came to 15 bases. In DNA form, the CDR3 reads TGCAGTGCTAGCCAGACATACAATGGGCAGTACTTC. Translating gives CSASQTYNGQYF.

The V and J genes are TRBV5-6 and TRBJ1-6; 7 nucleotides match TRBD1. The CDR3 covers 14 residues. Germline CDR1 is SGHDT and CDR2 is YYEEEE. V lost 4 bases and J lost 9; bases outside the gene matches: 7. The CDR3 DNA is TGTGCCAGCAGCAACAGGGGATCGGTTTCACCCCTCCACTTT. Its protein is CASSNRGSVSPLHF.

V and J are TRBV7-2 and TRBJ2-2; 9 bases are a match to TRBD2. Losses at the gene ends were 5 bases for V and 4 bases for J; bases not matched to a gene: 17. Germline CDR1 and CDR2: SGHTA and FQGNSA. This CDR3 is built from 19 residues. CDR3 sequence (DNA): TGTGCCAGCAGCGCACCTACACGGGGAGGCGGGAGGGGCACCGGGGAGCTGTTTTTT. It specifies CASSAPTRGGGRGTGELFF. The entire variable domain, with the rest obtained from reference TRBV7-2 and TRBJ2-2, is as follows: GAGVSQSPSNKVTEKGKDVELRCDPISGHTALYWYRQSLGQGLEFLIYFQGNSAPDKSGLPSDRFSAERTGGSVSTLTIQRTQQEDSAVYLCASSAPTRGGGRGTGELFFGEGSRLTVL.

The chain is built from TRBV4-1 and TRBJ2-1; D is perhaps TRBD2 (5 bases). CDR1 is MGHRA and CDR2 is YSYEKL in the germline V gene. V dropped 6 bases and J dropped 0 bases, with 12 bases sitting between them. This CDR3 is built from 15 residues. The CDR3 reads CASRNGESSYNEQFF. CDR3 in DNA: TGCGCCAGCAGGAACGGGGAGAGCTCCTACAATGAGCAGTTCTTC.

This clonotype was picked up one time. The junction differs from germline at one of its ends, possibly a read error. This chain links TRBV28 with TRBJ2-4; 7 bases agree with TRBD1. Germline loops: CDR1 MDHEN, CDR2 SYDVKM. CDR3 length: 15 residues. CDR3: CACSFPQGDGNIQYF. The CDR3 bases are TGTGCCTGCAGTTTCCCCCAGGGGGATGGCAACATTCAGTACTTC.

The V and J genes are TRBV7-3 and TRBJ2-5; D is perhaps TRBD2 (6 bases). CDR1 SGHTA and CDR2 FQGTGA come from the germline V gene. This CDR3 has 13 amino acids. V shed 5 bases and J shed 7 bases, with 14 bases lying between them. CDR3 sequence: CASSRGDSGTQYF. CDR3 DNA: TGTGCCAGCAGCCGCGGTGATAGCGGGACCCAGTACTTC.

J is TRBJ2-1 and V is TRBV7-2, with TRBD2 matching over 8 bases. Looked up from germline, CDR1 is SGHTA and CDR2 is FQGNSA. The CDR3 has 15 residues. Trimming took 6 bases from V and 4 from J; bases not matched to a gene: 8. CDR3 region: CASRRTGGRYNEQFF. The CDR3 nucleotides read TGTGCCAGCAGGCGTACGGGCGGGAGGTACAATGAGCAGTTCTTC.

V gene TRBV5-1 combines with J gene TRBJ1-1; D remains ambiguous. There are 14 residues in the CDR3. Trimming removed 4 bases from V and 1 base from J, with 11 bases in between. The germline gives CDR1 SGHRS, CDR2 YFSETQ. The DNA for the CDR3 is TGCGCCAGCAGCCCACAGACATCGAACACTGAAGCTTTCTTT. This gives the protein CASSPQTSNTEAFF.

This clonotype was counted only a few times. This sequence joins TRBV4-3 and TRBJ1-2, with 8 bases lining up with TRBD1. CDR1 is LGHNA, CDR2 YSLEER, per germline. After removal of 3 bases from V and 7 bases from J, the junction contained 10 bases not matched to a gene. The CDR3 has 15 residues. CDR3 in amino acids: CASSHLDRGSSGYTF. DNA for the CDR3: TGCGCCAGCAGCCACCTCGACAGGGGCTCCTCTGGCTACACCTTC.

The chain has TRBV20-1 and TRBJ2-1, with D unresolved. V was shortened by 5 bases and J by 8 bases, with 10 bases between the two germline ends. Germline CDR1 DFQATT, CDR2 SNEGSKA (reference sequence). The CDR3 contains 11 residues. CDR3 protein: CSARAIYEQFF. In DNA form, the CDR3 reads TGCAGTGCTCGTGCTATCTATGAGCAGTTCTTC.

The chain couples TRBV10-3 to TRBJ2-6; no firm D call. Germline values: CDR1 ENHRY, CDR2 SYGVKD. CDR3 size: 14 residues. The germline V and J ends were trimmed by 3 bases and 2 bases, with 5 bases remaining between them. The CDR3 DNA reads TGTGCCATCAGTGACAGCCCTGGGGCCAACGTCCTGACTTTC. Translation: CAISDSPGANVLTF.

The rearrangement uses TRBV20-1 and TRBJ2-5; 9 positions agree with TRBD2. With the DNA end fitting TRBJ2-1 better, the J assignment may be wrong. Germline V gene lookup returns CDR1 DFQATT and CDR2 SNEGSKA (reference sequence). The CDR3 has 14 amino acids. The CDR3 spells CSASILAGRETQFF. CDR3 DNA: TGCAGTGCTAGCATACTAGCGGGTAGAGAGACCCAGTTCTTC.

V usage is TRBV11-2 and J usage is TRBJ1-2; 9 nucleotides align to TRBD1. CDR1 and CDR2 (germline): SGHAT, FQNNGV. Germline trimming cut 5 bases from V and 2 bases from J; bases unmatched to any gene: 9. The CDR3 consists of 16 residues. CDR3 sequence (DNA): TGTGCCAGCAGCGAGAGTGGGACAGGGAAAAACTATGGCTACACCTTC. It specifies CASSESGTGKNYGYTF.

This clonotype was counted between two and nine times. V and J are TRBV29-1 and TRBJ2-3; TRBD2 agrees at 13 bases. This CDR3 is built from 16 residues. Germline V gene data show CDR1 as SQVTM and CDR2 as ANQGSEA. J was trimmed by 4 bases and V by 4 bases; bases with no gene match: 8. The CDR3 spells CSVVRTSGRTADTQYF. In DNA, the CDR3 is TGCAGCGTTGTTCGGACTAGCGGGAGAACGGCAGATACGCAGTATTTT.

This clonotype has only a few counts. The chain recombines TRBV29-1 with TRBJ2-4, with D tentatively TRBD1 (6 bases). From germline, CDR1 is SQVTM and CDR2 ANQGSEA. The length of the CDR3 is 14 residues. V was trimmed by 6 bases and J by 7 bases, leaving 19 bases between them. This CDR3 is CSVKEAGVTNIQYF. CDR3 DNA: TGCAGCGTAAAAGAGGCAGGGGTAACGAACATTCAGTACTTC.

This clonotype was counted a few times. The J gene is TRBJ1-2, the V gene TRBV2, with D possibly TRBD1 on 5 matching bases. The CDR3 length is 17 residues. V was cut by 1 base and J by 4 bases, with 19 bases left in between. Germline V gene lookup returns CDR1 SNHLY and CDR2 FYNNEI. The CDR3 reads CASSEEYGAQSFYGYTF. CDR3 nucleotides: TGTGCCAGCAGTGAAGAGTATGGGGCACAGTCCTTCTATGGCTACACCTTC.

V usage is TRBV5-1 and J usage is TRBJ1-4, with D possibly TRBD1 on 6 matching bases. The germline gives CDR1 SGHRS, CDR2 YFSETQ. The CDR3 extends over 15 amino acids. Trimming removed 0 bases at V and 8 bases at J, with 14 bases between. CDR3 protein: CASSLETGVREKLFF. The DNA of the CDR3 is TGCGCCAGCAGCTTGGAGACAGGAGTTAGAGAAAAACTGTTTTTT.

The chain combines TRBV27 with TRBJ2-1, with D hard to call. V gave up 4 bases and J gave up 8 bases, with 12 bases separating them. The CDR3 is 13 residues long. Germline V gene sequence: CDR1 MNHEY, CDR2 SMNVEV (reference sequence). The CDR3 sequence: CASSSGQLHEQFF. CDR3 coding DNA: TGTGCCAGCAGTTCGGGCCAGCTTCATGAGCAGTTCTTC.